A selection of T cell receptor beta chains follows, all from one sample in a study of blood T cell repertoires in COVID-19. Here immunoSEQ multiplex PCR was the method, and the copy in TCRdb shows in-frame clones only, minus some. The table shows 150,000 to 250,000 clones, with about 85% occurring only once. What was sequenced was peripheral blood. These receptors were taken from a woman aged 35 to 49 with COVID-19, enrolled during active disease. Each CDR3 is given with its conserved first and last residue. D genes are given only for firm matches. Expanded clones get a size class; other rows say once, few or many, or leave the size out.

J gene	D gene	V gene	clone size	CDR3 DNA	CDR3 protein
TRBJ1-5	-	TRBV19	-	TGTGCCACCCTTGTACCAAGGGGACCCCAGCATTTT	CATLVPRGPQHF
TRBJ1-2	-	TRBV2	-	TGTGCCAGCAGCCCCACGGGACAAGACTATGGCTACACCTTC	CASSPTGQDYGYTF
TRBJ2-1	TRBD2	TRBV6-2/TRBV6-3	-	TGTGCCAGCAGTTTCGACGGAACCCTGGGGACTAGCGGGGGGAGTGAGCAGTTCTTC	CASSFDGTLGTSGGSEQFF
TRBJ2-7	TRBD2	TRBV2	-	TGTGCCAGCAAGAGCGGGGGGATTTCCTACGAGCAGTACTTC	CASKSGGISYEQYF
TRBJ2-2	-	TRBV6-6	-	TGTGCCAGCAGCCCGTACGGCGGGGAGCTGTTTTTT	CASSPYGGELFF
TRBJ1-5	-	TRBV7-2	-	TGTGCCAGCAGCTTAAATTTCCAGGGCAATCAGCCCCAGCATTTT	CASSLNFQGNQPQHF
TRBJ1-2	-	TRBV6-5	once	TGTGCCAGCAGTTACTCGAATGTGCAGGGCTACACCTTC	CASSYSNVQGYTF
TRBJ1-1	-	TRBV10-3	-	TGTGCCATCAGTGAGAGGGGGATGGTGAACACTGAAGCTTTCTTT	CAISERGMVNTEAFF
TRBJ1-5	-	TRBV2	few	TGTGCCAGCCACAGGGAAGACCAGCCCCAGCATTTT	CASHREDQPQHF
TRBJ1-5	-	TRBV25-1	few	TGTGCCAGCAGGGGACTTAACAATCAGCCCCAGCATTTT	CASRGLNNQPQHF
TRBJ1-5	TRBD1	TRBV11-3	-	TGTGCCAGCAGCGTGTGCCGCAACGGACAGGGCTGGCGTCAGCCCCAGCATTTT	CASSVCRNGQGWRQPQHF
TRBJ2-3	TRBD2	TRBV5-1	-	TGCGCCAGCAGCTTGAGCGGGCTAGCGGGAGTCACAGATACGCAGTATTTT	CASSLSGLAGVTDTQYF
TRBJ2-5	TRBD2	TRBV5-1	-	TGCGCCAGCAGCTTAACCGGGACTAGTCGGCAAGAGACCCAGTACTTC	CASSLTGTSRQETQYF
TRBJ2-2	TRBD1	TRBV3-1/TRBV3-2	-	TGTGCCAGCAGCCAGAGTACAGGGGGCCCCGGGGAGCTGTTTTTT	CASSQSTGGPGELFF
TRBJ2-7	TRBD2	TRBV4-2	-	TGTGCCAGCAGCCAAACCACAGGACTAGCGGCTAGCTCCTACGAGCAGTACTTC	CASSQTTGLAASSYEQYF
TRBJ2-7	-	TRBV5-1	-	TGCGCCAGCAGCTTGCTAGGCGAGCAGTACTTC	CASSLLGEQYF
TRBJ2-1	TRBD2	TRBV11-3	-	TGTGCCAGCAGCTTAGCAGCGGGAGGCTACAATGAGCAGTTCTTC	CASSLAAGGYNEQFF
TRBJ2-1	TRBD2	TRBV11-2	-	TGTGCCAGCAGCCCGGGACTAATGGCCTACAATGAGCAGTTCTTC	CASSPGLMAYNEQFF
TRBJ2-1	TRBD2	TRBV29-1	-	TGCAGCGTCCGATCTAGCGGGTTGAGTAGGGGGCAGTTCTTC	CSVRSSGLSRGQFF
TRBJ1-1	TRBD1	TRBV11-3	-	TGTGCCAGCAGCTCCGGGACAGCCAAGAACACTGAAGCTTTCTTT	CASSSGTAKNTEAFF
TRBJ1-2	TRBD1	TRBV5-4	once	TGTGCCAGCAGCTTGGCAGCAGGGGGCACCACTAACTATGGCTACACCTTC	CASSLAAGGTTNYGYTF
TRBJ2-5	-	TRBV15	-	TGTGCCACCAGCAGAGATATTGAGACCCAGTACTTC	CATSRDIETQYF
TRBJ2-7	TRBD1	TRBV4-2	-	TGTGCCAGCAGCCAGCAAGGGGACAGGGATTTAAACGAGCAGTACTTC	CASSQQGDRDLNEQYF
TRBJ1-2	TRBD1	TRBV5-4	-	TGTGCCAGCAGCGTCCAGGGGGCCCACTATGGCTACACCTTC	CASSVQGAHYGYTF
TRBJ2-3	TRBD1	TRBV2	-	TGTGCCAGCAGTGCAGGGGGAGTTTTCACAGATACGCAGTATTTT	CASSAGGVFTDTQYF
TRBJ1-1	-	TRBV7-9	-	TGTGCCAGCAGCTCCCCTTTCGGGGGGCCAGGATTCACTGAAGCTTTCTTT	CASSSPFGGPGFTEAFF
TRBJ2-3	TRBD2	TRBV19	-	TGTGCCACCACCCCACTAGCGGGAGATAGAGATACGCAGTATTTT	CATTPLAGDRDTQYF
TRBJ2-5	-	TRBV4-3	-	TGCGCCAGCAGCCTTTCGACAGGCCGGGCTGAGACCCAGTACTTC	CASSLSTGRAETQYF
TRBJ2-7	TRBD1	TRBV7-8	once	TGTGCCAGCAGCTTATCTTTTGGACAGGGGAAATACGAGCAGTACTTC	CASSLSFGQGKYEQYF
TRBJ1-4	TRBD1	TRBV10-3	once	TGTGCCATCAGAGCTACGACAGGGTTTAGTGAAAAACTGTTTTTT	CAIRATTGFSEKLFF
TRBJ1-1	TRBD1	TRBV3-1/TRBV3-2	-	TGTGCCAGCAGCCGCCCGGGACAGGGGGCGGCTTTCTTT	CASSRPGQGAAFF
TRBJ1-1	-	TRBV5-1	-	TGCGCCAGCAGCCTCGACGGGTCGAACACTGAAGCTTTCTTT	CASSLDGSNTEAFF
TRBJ2-1	-	TRBV5-3	once	TGTGCCAGAAGCTTGATCCCACGGGATGAGCAGTTCTTC	CARSLIPRDEQFF
TRBJ2-7	-	TRBV5-1	-	TGCGCCAGCAGCTTGGTGGCAGTTGGTGAGCAGTACTTC	CASSLVAVGEQYF
TRBJ2-3	TRBD2	TRBV30	-	TGTGCCTGGGATACTAGCGGGGCCCTGGCGCAGTATTTT	CAWDTSGALAQYF
TRBJ1-6	-	TRBV3-1/TRBV3-2	once	TGTGCCAGCAGCCCGCAGGGCGCTAGGTCACCCCTCCACTTT	CASSPQGARSPLHF
TRBJ2-3	TRBD2	TRBV18	-	TGTGCCAGCTCACTTAGCGGGGGAGATACGCAGTATTTT	CASSLSGGDTQYF
TRBJ2-1	TRBD1	TRBV19	-	TGTGCCAGTAGTATAGATCGGGGGACAGGGGCGCCTGGTGAGCAGTTCTTC	CASSIDRGTGAPGEQFF
TRBJ2-5	TRBD1	TRBV5-4	many	TGTGCCAGCAGCTTGGGACAGGGTTATCAAGAGACCCAGTACTTC	CASSLGQGYQETQYF
TRBJ2-2	-	TRBV4-3	-	TGCGCCAGCAGCCAAGATCCACCACGGGGGATCGGGGAGCTGTTTTTT	CASSQDPPRGIGELFF
TRBJ2-1	TRBD2	TRBV7-2	-	TGTGCCAGCAGCCCTCAACCGCGGACTAGCGGGAAGAATGAGCAGTTCTTC	CASSPQPRTSGKNEQFF
TRBJ2-6	-	TRBV5-1	once	TGCGCCAGCAGCCTGTACGACGACAGACGTTACTCTGGGGCCAACGTCCTGACTTTC	CASSLYDDRRYSGANVLTF